This TCR beta chain was identified in a study of regulatory T cells in long-lasting Graves disease. Arm-PCR of CDR3 regions and iRepertoire HTBI primers were the basis on which TCR beta libraries were built. One entry per CDR3 protein results from TCRdb running MiXCR on the multiplex PCR reads. The sample records roughly 400,000 distinct CDR3 sequences, more than 20% being singletons. As for time point: persistent/refractory GD, antithyroid drugs over 5 years with positive TRAb. Making the TCR library involved RNA that had been extracted from PBMCs. This clonotype has ten or more counts. The material sequenced was peripheral blood mononuclear cells (PBMCs), taken when the disease was refractory, from a patient treated with antithyroid drugs. This receptor was obtained from a female donor with Graves disease.

CDR3 DNA sequence: TGTGCCAGCAGTTTGTCGCCTAGCGGGGGTTACAATGAGCAGTTCTTC. Translating gives CASSLSPSGGYNEQFF. The rearrangement uses TRBV27 and TRBJ2-1, with TRBD2 matching over 10 bases. V dropped 3 bases and J dropped 4; count of bases not matched to a gene: 6. From germline, CDR1 is MNHEY and CDR2 SMNVEV (reference sequence). The CDR3 consists of 16 residues.